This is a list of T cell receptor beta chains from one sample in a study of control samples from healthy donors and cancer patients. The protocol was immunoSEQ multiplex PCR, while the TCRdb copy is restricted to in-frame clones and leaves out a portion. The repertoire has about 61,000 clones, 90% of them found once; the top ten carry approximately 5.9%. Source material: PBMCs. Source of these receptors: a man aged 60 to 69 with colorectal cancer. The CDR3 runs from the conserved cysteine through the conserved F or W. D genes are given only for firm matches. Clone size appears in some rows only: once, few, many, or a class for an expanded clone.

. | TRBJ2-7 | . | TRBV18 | TGTGCCAGCTCACCACCGGGACAGCGGGACGAGCAGTACTTC | CASSPPGQRDEQYF
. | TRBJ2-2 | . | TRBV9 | TGTGCCAGCAGCACCCTGGGGACTCCGAACACCGGGGAGCTGTTTTTT | CASSTLGTPNTGELFF
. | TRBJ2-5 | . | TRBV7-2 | TGTGCCAGCAGCTTAGGTCGGGAGACCCAGTACTTC | CASSLGRETQYF
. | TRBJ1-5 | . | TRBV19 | TGTGCCAGTAGTACCTCAAGGGGGGTCGGTCAGCCCCAGCATTTT | CASSTSRGVGQPQHF
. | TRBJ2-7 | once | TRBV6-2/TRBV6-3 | TGTGCCAGCAGTTACCCGGTGGGGTCCCACGAGCAGTACTTC | CASSYPVGSHEQYF
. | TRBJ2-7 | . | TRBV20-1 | TGCAGTGCTAGTTTCCGATCCTACGAGCAGTACTTC | CSASFRSYEQYF
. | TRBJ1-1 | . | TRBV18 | TGTGCCAGCTCGGCGGGTCTTCAGGTGAACACTGAAGCTTTCTTT | CASSAGLQVNTEAFF
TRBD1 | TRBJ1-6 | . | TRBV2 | TGTGCCAGCAGCTACGGGGACAGGAATTCACCCCTCCACTTT | CASSYGDRNSPLHF
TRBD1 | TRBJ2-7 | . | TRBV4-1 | TGCGCCAGCAGCCAAGATTCGGACAGGAGCGAGCAGTACTTC | CASSQDSDRSEQYF
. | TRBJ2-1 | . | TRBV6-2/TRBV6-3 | TGTGCCAGCAGTTACTCGCCAGGAACATACAATGAGCAGTTCTTC | CASSYSPGTYNEQFF
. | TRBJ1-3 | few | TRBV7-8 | TGTGCCAGCAGCTTATCCGGAAACACCATATATTTT | CASSLSGNTIYF
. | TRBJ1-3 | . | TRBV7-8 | TGTGCCAGCAGCGCCGGGGGGTCCGTCTCTGGAAACACCATATATTTT | CASSAGGSVSGNTIYF
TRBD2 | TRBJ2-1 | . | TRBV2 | TGTGCCAGCAGTGCCAGGGGAGCGGGGGGGTTAAGTTCCTACAATGAGCAGTTCTTC | CASSARGAGGLSSYNEQFF
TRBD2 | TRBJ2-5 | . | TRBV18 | TGTGCCAGCTCACCGAAGGGACTAGCAGAGACCCAGTACTTC | CASSPKGLAETQYF
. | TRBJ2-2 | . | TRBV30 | TGTGCCTGGACTCGAGGGACCGGGGAGCTGTTTTTT | CAWTRGTGELFF
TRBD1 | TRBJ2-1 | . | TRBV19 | TGTGCCAGTAGTAGCCCTAGGATGGGACAGGGGTATGCAGGGGAGCAGTTCTTC | CASSSPRMGQGYAGEQFF
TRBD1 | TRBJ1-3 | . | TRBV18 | TGTGCCAGCCCACACCGGGACAGGGGGCGTTTCTCTGGAAACACCATATATTTT | CASPHRDRGRFSGNTIYF
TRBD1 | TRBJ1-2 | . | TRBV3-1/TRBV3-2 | TGTGCCAGCAGCCCCACGACAGGGCGCGGCTACACCTTC | CASSPTTGRGYTF
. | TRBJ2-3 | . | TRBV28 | TGTGCCAGCAGTATCGAGGCCAGCGATACGCAGTATTTT | CASSIEASDTQYF
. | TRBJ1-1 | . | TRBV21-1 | TGTGCCAGCAGCAAAGCTGGGGGGACAGCAAACACTGAAGCTTTCTTT | CASSKAGGTANTEAFF
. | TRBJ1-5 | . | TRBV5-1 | TGCGCCAGCAGCCCCGACAACGGGGGCAATCAGCCCCAGCATTTT | CASSPDNGGNQPQHF
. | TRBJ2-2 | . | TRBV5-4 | TGTGCCAGCAGCCCCGGACAGACCAACACCGGGGAGCTGTTTTTT | CASSPGQTNTGELFF
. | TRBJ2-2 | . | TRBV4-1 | TGCGCCAGCTACGGAACGGCAGCCGGGCCGGACACCGGGGAGCTGTTTTTT | CASYGTAAGPDTGELFF
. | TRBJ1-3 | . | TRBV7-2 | TGTGCCAGCAAGGGGTCGCTCTCTGGAAACACCATATATTTT | CASKGSLSGNTIYF
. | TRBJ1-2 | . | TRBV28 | TGTGCCAGCACCCTGACACGTAGAGCTAACTATGGCTACACCTTC | CASTLTRRANYGYTF
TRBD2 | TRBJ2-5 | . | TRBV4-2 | TGTGCCAGCAGCTATGGGACTAGCGGGGGGGCCTTGGAGACCCAGTACTTC | CASSYGTSGGALETQYF
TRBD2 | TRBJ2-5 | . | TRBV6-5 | TGTGCCAGCAGTTACCAAGCGGGGGGCGCCGAAGAGACCCAGTACTTC | CASSYQAGGAEETQYF
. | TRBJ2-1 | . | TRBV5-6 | TGTGCCAGCAGCACGGGGACGGGGGCCTACAATGAGCAGTTCTTC | CASSTGTGAYNEQFF
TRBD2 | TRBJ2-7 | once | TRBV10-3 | TGTGCCATCAGTGTTGGGACTAGCGGGCCGTACGAGCAGTACTTC | CAISVGTSGPYEQYF
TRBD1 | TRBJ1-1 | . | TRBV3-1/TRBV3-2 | TGTGCCAGCAGCTACCGGACAGGGCTTGGTGAAGCTTTCTTT | CASSYRTGLGEAFF
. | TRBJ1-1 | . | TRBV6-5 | TGTGCCAGCCACCCGGGGACGGGGAAGGGTTTCTTT | CASHPGTGKGFF
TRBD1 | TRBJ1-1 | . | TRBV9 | TGTGCCAGCAGCGTAGATGAGATGGGTAGACAGGGGGCTACTGAAGCTTTCTTT | CASSVDEMGRQGATEAFF
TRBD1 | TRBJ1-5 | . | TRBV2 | TGTGCCAGCAGTGTGGACAGGAATCAGCCCCAGCATTTT | CASSVDRNQPQHF